One T cell receptor beta chain is described in this entry. Its specificity is unknown. V lost 3 bases, J lost 5 bases, and 7 bases lay in between. The germline CDR1 and CDR2 sequences are SEHNR and FQNEAQ (reference sequence). The CDR3 covers 12 residues. This entry is derived from a study of T cell responses to AZD1222 COVID-19 vaccine. Study results and caveats: Close to half of all spike-specific TCRs reportedly target regions of the variants that are unmutated. Seropositive at baseline were only a handful of AZD1222 recipients.

TCRdb's copy holds only in-frame clones and misses some; the assay was immunoSEQ multiplex PCR. The table includes under 300,000 clones, approximately 95% detected once. The material sequenced was peripheral blood, taken on day 0 of AZD1222 vaccination. J is TRBJ2-5 and V is TRBV7-9; a possible D gene is TRBD1 (6 bases). This clonotype was sampled from an adult in good health. CDR3 residues: CASSLGAETQYF. In DNA, the CDR3 is TGTGCCAGCAGCTTGGGGGCGGAGACCCAGTACTTC.